This T cell receptor beta chain was sequenced for a study of vaccination and CD4 T cells after COVID-19. Germline V CDR1 and CDR2: MNHNS, SASEGT. The CDR3 consists of 13 residues. Trimming removed 4 bases from V and 8 bases from J; junction bases left unmatched: 4. The assay that was used to sequence DNA from cultured CD4+ T cells was the Oncomine TCR Beta short-read assay. TCRdb used MiXCR to reprocess the PCR reads, holding one entry per CDR3 protein. The data hold approximately 12,000 distinct CDR3 sequences, with 30% to 35% observed a single time. As for treatment: roughly 10-day PBMC culture with coronavirus spike peptide pools or control peptides (ViraFEST assay). Following a culture period (approximately 10 days), negative selection was used to isolate CD4+ T cells. This clonotype was observed a few times. The antigen remains undetermined.

The material was CD4+ T cells from blood, cultured in vitro, obtained before SARS-CoV-2 vaccination. The chain is built from TRBV6-1 and TRBJ1-1; 10 bases align to TRBD1. The TCR sequence derives from a human donor who received a COVID-19 vaccine. CDR3 sequence: CASSGMDRGEAFF. DNA of the CDR3: TGTGCCAGCAGTGGAATGGACAGGGGGGAAGCTTTCTTT.